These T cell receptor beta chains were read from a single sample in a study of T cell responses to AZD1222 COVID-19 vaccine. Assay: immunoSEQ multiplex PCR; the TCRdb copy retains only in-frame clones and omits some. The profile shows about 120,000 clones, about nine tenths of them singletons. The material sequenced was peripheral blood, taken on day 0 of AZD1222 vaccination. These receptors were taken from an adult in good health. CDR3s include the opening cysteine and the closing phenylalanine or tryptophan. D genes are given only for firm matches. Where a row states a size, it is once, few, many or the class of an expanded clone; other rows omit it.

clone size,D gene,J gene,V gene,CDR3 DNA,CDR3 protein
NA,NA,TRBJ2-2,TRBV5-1,TGCGCCAGCAGCTTGATCGGGGGAAGGAGGACCGGGGAGCTGTTTTTT,CASSLIGGRRTGELFF
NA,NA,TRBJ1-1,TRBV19,TGTGCCAGTAGTATGGCAGGGGACACTGAAGCTTTCTTT,CASSMAGDTEAFF
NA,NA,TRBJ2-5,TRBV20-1,TGCAGTGTTCGGGTAGGCGAGACCCAGTACTTC,CSVRVGETQYF
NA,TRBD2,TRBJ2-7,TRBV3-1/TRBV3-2,TGTGCCAGCAGCCCTAGCGGGGGTTACGAGCAGTACTTC,CASSPSGGYEQYF
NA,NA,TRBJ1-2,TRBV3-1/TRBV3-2,TGTGCCAGCAGCCAAGACGAGGCTCATGGCTACACCTTC,CASSQDEAHGYTF
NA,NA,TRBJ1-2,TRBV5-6,TGTGCCAGCAGCTTGGGACAGCTCTTCTATGGCTACACCTTC,CASSLGQLFYGYTF
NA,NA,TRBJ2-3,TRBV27,TGTGCCAGCAGTTTGTCCGAAACAGGGAGGGGGGTGGAGACGCAGTATTTT,CASSLSETGRGVETQYF
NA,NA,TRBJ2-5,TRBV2,TGTGCCAGCAGTCCAATGACCCAACCCGCCCTTGAGACCCAGTACTTC,CASSPMTQPALETQYF
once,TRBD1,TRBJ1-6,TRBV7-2,TGTGCCAGCAGCAAAGACCCGACAGGGCGGAATTCACCCCTCCACTTT,CASSKDPTGRNSPLHF
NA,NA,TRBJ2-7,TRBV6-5,TGTGCCAGCAGACTGGGAGAGGTCGAGCAGTACTTC,CASRLGEVEQYF
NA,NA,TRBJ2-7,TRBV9,TGTGCCAGCAGCGCCAGTGAGCTCAACGAGCAGTACTTC,CASSASELNEQYF
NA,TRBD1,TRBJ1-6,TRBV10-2,TGCGCCTCCCAGGGGGCCGCCAGGGATAATTCACCCCTCCACTTT,CASQGAARDNSPLHF
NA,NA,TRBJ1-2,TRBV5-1,TGCGCCAGCAGCTTGTCCCGCCAGGGATCCTATGGCTACACCTTC,CASSLSRQGSYGYTF
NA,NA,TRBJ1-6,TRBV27,TGTGCCAGCAGTTCCTCGGGGAGCTCCTATAATTCACCCCTCCACTTT,CASSSSGSSYNSPLHF
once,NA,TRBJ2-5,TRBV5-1,TGCGCCAGCAGCTTGAACCAGGCCCAGTACTTC,CASSLNQAQYF
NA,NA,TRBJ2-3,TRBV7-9,TGTGCCAGCAGCTTAAACGGTCCCCGCGCAGATACGCAGTATTTT,CASSLNGPRADTQYF
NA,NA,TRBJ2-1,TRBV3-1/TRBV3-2,TGTGCCAGCAGCCAAGACAAGTCCCAGCATGAGCAGTTCTTC,CASSQDKSQHEQFF
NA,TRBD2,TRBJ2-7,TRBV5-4,TGTGCCAGCGGACTAGCGGGGGAGCCGCCCTACGAGCAGTACTTC,CASGLAGEPPYEQYF
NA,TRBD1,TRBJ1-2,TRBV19,TGTGCCAGTACCCCCAGGGACAGCTCCTATGGCTACACCTTC,CASTPRDSSYGYTF
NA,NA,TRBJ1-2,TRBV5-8,TGTGCCAGCAGCTACGGACAGAGCGTTGGCTACACCTTC,CASSYGQSVGYTF
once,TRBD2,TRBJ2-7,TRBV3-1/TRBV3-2,TGTGCCAGCAGCCTTCGCGCTAGCGGTATCTACGAGCAGTACTTC,CASSLRASGIYEQYF
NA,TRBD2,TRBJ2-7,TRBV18,TGTGCCAGCTCACCGTACCTGATAGCGGGGGTATCCTACGAGCAGTACTTC,CASSPYLIAGVSYEQYF
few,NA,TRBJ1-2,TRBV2,TGTGCCAGCAGTGAGACCGGGACGAGATATGGCTACACCTTC,CASSETGTRYGYTF
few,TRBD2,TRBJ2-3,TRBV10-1,TGCGCCAGCAGCGACGGCCGGGCGGGGGGAACGCAGTATTTT,CASSDGRAGGTQYF
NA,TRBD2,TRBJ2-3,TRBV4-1,TGCGCCAGCAGCAGAAGACTAGCGGACACAGATACGCAGTATTTT,CASSRRLADTDTQYF
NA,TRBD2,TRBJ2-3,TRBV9,TGTGCCAGCAGCGTAGTTGCGGGGGGCCTCACAGATACGCAGTATTTT,CASSVVAGGLTDTQYF
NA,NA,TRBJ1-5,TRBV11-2,TGTGCCAGCAGCTTAGACACGAGGCAGCCCCAGCATTTT,CASSLDTRQPQHF
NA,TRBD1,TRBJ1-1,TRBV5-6,TGTGCCAGCAGCTTGGTACGGGACAGGAGTTTAATGACTGAAGCTTTCTTT,CASSLVRDRSLMTEAFF
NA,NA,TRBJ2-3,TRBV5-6,TGTGCCAGCAGCTTTCTATCGGACGGGAGCACAGATACGCAGTATTTT,CASSFLSDGSTDTQYF
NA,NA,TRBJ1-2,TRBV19,TGTGCCAGTATGGGCTATGGCTACACCTTC,CASMGYGYTF
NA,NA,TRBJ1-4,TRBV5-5,TGTGCCAGCACAGCGGGGGCGGTTAATGAAAAACTGTTTTTT,CASTAGAVNEKLFF
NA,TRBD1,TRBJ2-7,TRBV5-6,TGTGCCAGCAGCCGCCGGGACAGCTCCTACGAGCAGTACTTC,CASSRRDSSYEQYF
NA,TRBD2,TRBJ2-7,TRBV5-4,TGTGCCAGCAGTTTTTCTAGCGGCCTATACGAGCAGTACTTC,CASSFSSGLYEQYF
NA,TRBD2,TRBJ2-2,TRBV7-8,TGTGCCAGCAGCCGACTAGCGGGGGGGCCGAACGGGGAGCTGTTTTTT,CASSRLAGGPNGELFF
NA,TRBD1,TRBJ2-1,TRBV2,TGTGCCAGCATCCGCCAAACAGGGGGCAATGAGCAGTTCTTC,CASIRQTGGNEQFF
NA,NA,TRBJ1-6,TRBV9,TGTGCCAGCAGCGATGAGGTTTCACCCCTCCACTTT,CASSDEVSPLHF
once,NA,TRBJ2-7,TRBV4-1,TGCGCCAGCAGCCAAGGGACAGAAAACTACGAGCAGTACTTC,CASSQGTENYEQYF
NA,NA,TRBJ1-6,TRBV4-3,TGCGCCAGCAGCCAAGCCACCAGCTCCTATAATTCACCCCTCCACTTT,CASSQATSSYNSPLHF
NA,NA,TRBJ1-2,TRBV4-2,TGTGCCAGCAGCCAAGAGGTGGGGTCAGGGGCCGAAAACTATGGCTACACCTTC,CASSQEVGSGAENYGYTF
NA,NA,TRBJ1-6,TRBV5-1,TGCGCCAGCAGCTCCGGACCGGCCTATAATTCACCCCTCCACTTT,CASSSGPAYNSPLHF
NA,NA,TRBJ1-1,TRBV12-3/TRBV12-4,TGTGCCAGCAGTCTGACACCGTACACTGAAGCTTTCTTT,CASSLTPYTEAFF
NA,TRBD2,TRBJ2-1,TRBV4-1,TGCGCCAGCAGCCTGCGGGGGGGCCAGAGCTCCTACAATGAGCAGTTCTTC,CASSLRGGQSSYNEQFF
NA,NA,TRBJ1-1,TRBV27,TGTGCCAGCAGTTTAGGGCCGAGTAATGAAGCTTTCTTT,CASSLGPSNEAFF
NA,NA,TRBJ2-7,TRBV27,TGTGCCAGCAGTTTGGGAGGATCCTACGAGCAGTACTTC,CASSLGGSYEQYF
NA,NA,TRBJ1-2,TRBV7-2,TGTGCCAGCAGCTTAGGGGCGGCCCTCTATGGCTACACCTTC,CASSLGAALYGYTF
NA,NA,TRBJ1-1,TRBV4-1,TGCGCCAGCAGCCAAGTTCGTAAGGGGGGGAACACTGAAGCTTTCTTT,CASSQVRKGGNTEAFF
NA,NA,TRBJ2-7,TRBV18,TGTGCCAGCTCACCACCGGCACAGCCCTACGAGCAGTACTTC,CASSPPAQPYEQYF
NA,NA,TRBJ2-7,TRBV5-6,TGTGCCAGCAGCCCGGTCGGCTCCTACGAGCAGTACTTC,CASSPVGSYEQYF
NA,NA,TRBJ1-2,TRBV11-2,TGTGCCAGCAGCTTAGACGAAAACTATGGCTACACCTTC,CASSLDENYGYTF
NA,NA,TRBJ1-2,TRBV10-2,TGCGCCAGCAGTGCGACAGGTGACTATGGCTACACCTTC,CASSATGDYGYTF
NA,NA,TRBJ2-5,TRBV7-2,TGTGCCAGCAGCTTAGCCAGGGCCTTAGGGTCCCAGTACTTC,CASSLARALGSQYF
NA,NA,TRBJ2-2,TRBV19,TGTGCCAGTTTTGACCTTATAGGAGGTGGGACCGGGGAGCTGTTTTTT,CASFDLIGGGTGELFF
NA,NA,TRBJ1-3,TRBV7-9,TGTGCCAGCAGCTTCCGGGACGTACGGTTAAACACCATATATTTT,CASSFRDVRLNTIYF
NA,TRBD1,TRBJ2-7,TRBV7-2,TGTGCCAGCAGCTTAGAGGACAGGGGGACCCACGAGCAGTACTTC,CASSLEDRGTHEQYF
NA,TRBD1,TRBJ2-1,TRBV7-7,TGTGCCAGCAGCGCCGACAGGGGCGGTGAGCAGTTCTTC,CASSADRGGEQFF
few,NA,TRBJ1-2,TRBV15,TGTGCCACCAGCAGAGGGCGGGTCGCCACTAACTATGGCTACACCTTC,CATSRGRVATNYGYTF
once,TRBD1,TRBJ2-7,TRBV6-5,TGTGCCAGCAGTTACTCATCCGGACAGGGCTACGAGCAGTACTTC,CASSYSSGQGYEQYF
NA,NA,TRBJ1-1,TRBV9,TGTGCCAGCAGCGTAATGGGGGATGGCACTGAAGCTTTCTTT,CASSVMGDGTEAFF